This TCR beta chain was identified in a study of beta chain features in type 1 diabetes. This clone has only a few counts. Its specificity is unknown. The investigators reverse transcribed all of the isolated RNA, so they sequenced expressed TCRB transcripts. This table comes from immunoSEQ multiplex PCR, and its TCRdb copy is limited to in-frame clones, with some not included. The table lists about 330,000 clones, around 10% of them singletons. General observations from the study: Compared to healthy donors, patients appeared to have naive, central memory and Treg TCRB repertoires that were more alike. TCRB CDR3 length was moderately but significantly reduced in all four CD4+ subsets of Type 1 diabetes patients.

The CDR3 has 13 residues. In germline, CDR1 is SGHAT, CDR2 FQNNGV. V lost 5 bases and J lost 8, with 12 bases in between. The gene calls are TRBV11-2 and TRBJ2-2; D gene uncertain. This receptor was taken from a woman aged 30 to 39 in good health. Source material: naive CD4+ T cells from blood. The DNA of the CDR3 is TGTGCCAGCAGCCGATTGGTAGCTGGGGAGCTGTTTTTT. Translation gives CASSRLVAGELFF. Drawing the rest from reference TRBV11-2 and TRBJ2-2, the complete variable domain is EAGVAQSPRYKIIEKRQSVAFWCNPISGHATLYWYQQILGQGPKLLIQFQNNGVVDDSQLPKDRFSAERLKGVDSTLKIQPAKLEDSAVYLCASSRLVAGELFFGEGSRLTVL.